This paragraph reports one T cell receptor (beta chain). What this receptor recognizes is not known. The input lacks base qualities; no much larger clone sits a single base away. The data were obtained in a study of identical twins (dated by TCRdb to the mid-2010s). Some background on the complete study: The study deep-sequenced TCR alpha and beta repertoires from monozygotic twins, unrelated adults of various ages and cord blood to test whether fetal clonotypes persist. Replicate twin experiments were performed at different times using different library preparation protocols to rule out contamination. The research as a whole found: Zero-insertion analyses could be partly confounded by invariant T cells such as MAIT and iNKT, although diverse VJ usage argued against such confounding for most clonotypes. The excess sharing between twins in beta out-of-frame sequences was weaker because fewer shared sequences reduced the signal-to-noise ratio. Compared with coincidental sharing between unrelated individuals, out-of-frame TCR alpha sequences shared between twins had an excess of sequences with low generation probability. Conclusions relied on cross-sectional statistical analysis, since the same donors could not be followed over many years. In monozygotic twins, out-of-frame TCR alpha sharing was systematically underestimated by recombination models, although the models agreed with sharing between unrelated individuals. Fewer insertions were carried by abundant cord blood beta clonotypes, a similar but weaker trend appeared in young adult naive repertoires, and no such trend appeared in memory repertoires.

Every donor in the study was a healthy Caucasian. Three pairs of female monozygotic twins, all aged about 18 to 29 years, made up the twin cohort. RNA for TCR libraries was isolated from peripheral blood mononuclear cells. Library preparation was by 5' RACE. These reads were obtained on an Illumina HiSeq 2000. Template switching introduced a universal primer binding site; the final cDNA contained a unique molecular identifier, enabling accurate counting of TCR cDNA molecules. First-strand cDNA for TCR alpha and beta chains was synthesized from specific primers in the conserved constant-segment region. To control for contamination, every cDNA library carried two barcodes: a SMART-Mk sample barcode plus Illumina barcodes. TruSeq adapter sequences along with Illumina sample barcodes were introduced in two successive PCR steps. Sequencing of the TCR alpha and beta cDNA libraries was done on the Illumina HiSeq platform using custom primers. The authors' pipeline ran thus. MiGEC processed the raw reads to extract unique molecular identifiers, while MiXCR was used to determine the CDR3 positions. For each individual, recombination models were inferred using an EM algorithm with the repgenHMM and IGoR tools. The tcR package in R was used for shared clonotype analysis, with sharing normalized by the product of cloneset sizes. To study raw recombination without the effects of thymic and clonal selection, out-of-frame nonproductive sequences were analyzed. TCRdb reanalyzed the raw reads on its own, using fastp at Q25 for trimming and MiXCR for clone calling, and kept in-frame beta chains. Duplicate CDR3 protein sequences are folded into a single record with the most common DNA and genes. TCRdb, not the original authors, processed these V and J calls. The sample data list 570,000 or so distinct CDR3 sequences, and around 9.6% of these were observed just once. The leading ten clones occupy roughly 3.2% of the sample.

The CDR3 covers 13 residues, taking in both the cysteine and the phenylalanine. CDR3 DNA is the only sequence kept; it has 39 bases, read in frame from the first base. The germline V gene (reference sequence) specifies DFQATT as CDR1 and SNEGSKA as CDR2. After removal of 1 base from V and 7 bases from J, the junction retains 6 bases not matched to a gene. The sample was also reused in another study, on yellow fever vaccine responses in identical twins. According to the second study: According to the authors, in identical twins the way T cells responded to vaccination appeared partly convergent and partly personalized. In identical twins, the study followed T cell clones that responded to the vaccine with precision.

The TCR was taken from a woman under 30 in good health. In this chain, TRBV20-1 is recombined with TRBJ2-7; 8 of the junction bases match TRBD1. The sample comprised PBMCs. In nucleotides, the sequence is TGCAGTGCTAGAGTACAGGGGGTAGGGGAGCAGTACTTC. Its translation is CSARVQGVGEQYF.